Below are 3 T cell receptor beta chains sequenced from a single sample in a study of control samples from healthy donors and cancer patients. Sequencing was performed with immunoSEQ multiplex PCR; in TCRdb, only in-frame clones are kept and a portion is missing. The data hold under 450,000 clones, with around 90% observed a single time. Sequencing was carried out using PBMCs. These receptors came from a man aged 40-49 years with head and neck cancer.

The J gene is TRBJ2-3, the V gene TRBV30; tentatively, D is TRBD2 (7 bases). The CDR3 has 13 amino acids. The germline CDR1 and CDR2 sequences are GTSNPN and SVGIG (reference sequence). Trimming took 0 bases from V and 4 from J, leaving 8 bases between them. In DNA form, the CDR3 reads TGTGCCTGGAGTGTAGGGGGGGCAGATACGCAGTATTTT. This gives the protein CAWSVGGADTQYF.

This chain uses TRBV6-5 with TRBJ1-1; 9 nucleotides match TRBD1. CDR1 MNHEY and CDR2 SVGAGI come from the germline V gene. Trimming took 6 bases from V and 4 from J; bases not matched to a gene: 6. The CDR3 consists of 14 residues. The CDR3: CASRGWTGATEAFF. DNA for the CDR3: TGTGCCAGCAGGGGGTGGACAGGGGCCACTGAAGCTTTCTTT.

The CDR3 loop is CASSRTSGDYNEQFF. CDR3 DNA: TGTGCCAGCAGCCGTACTAGCGGGGACTACAATGAGCAGTTCTTC. This chain links TRBV11-2 with TRBJ2-1; 10 bases line up with TRBD2. The CDR3 contains 15 residues. Germline loops: CDR1 SGHAT, CDR2 FQNNGV. Unmatched junction bases numbered 4, after V lost 5 bases and J lost 3 bases.